This T cell receptor (beta chain) derives from a study of cytomegalovirus exposure and HLA in healthy donors. Study context: The same platform as the 650 to 700 first-cohort repertoires was used for the 120 or so validation repertoires, a later analysis reported.

The table came from immunoSEQ multiplex PCR; TCRdb's copy has only in-frame clones and leaves some out. The sample has 70,000 to 75,000 clones, 94% seen once. Germline V lookup: CDR1 SGHDT, CDR2 YYEEEE. Trimming left V 1 base short and J 2 bases short, with 19 bases between. The CDR3 covers 18 residues. Study conclusions and caveats: Cytomegalovirus status was reportedly diagnosed by the classifier with high sensitivity and specificity. Among TCR beta chains, those listed as cytomegalovirus-associated numbered over 150. A few chains linked to CMV were shown in vitro to be specific for CMV antigens.

Of note for this clone: What it binds is not known.

The source of this sequence is a woman aged 18-35 years in good health and CMV-seronegative. Material for sequencing was PBMCs. The chain employs TRBV5-6 and TRBJ1-5; D is possibly TRBD1 (6 bases). CDR3 nucleotide sequence: TGTGCCAGCAGCTTGTTTGTCGGGACACCCGAGGGCAATCAGCCCCAGCATTTT. Residues: CASSLFVGTPEGNQPQHF.